A single sample is the source of the 32 T cell receptor beta chains below, sequenced in a study of cytomegalovirus exposure and HLA in healthy donors. Amplification used 60 Vbeta primers and 13 Jbeta primers. Assay: immunoSEQ multiplex PCR; the TCRdb copy retains only in-frame clones and omits some. This repertoire shows about 140,000 clones, about 80% found once; its top ten account for roughly 9.7%. What was sequenced was PBMCs. The receptors come from a woman aged 60-75 years in good health and CMV-seropositive.

V and J are TRBV6-1 and TRBJ2-5; D not resolved. V lost 6 bases and J lost 5, with 10 bases in between. CDR3 length: 12 residues. CDR1 MNHNS and CDR2 SASEGT come from the germline V gene. The CDR3 protein is CASRTAGETQYF. CDR3 sequence (DNA): TGTGCCAGCAGGACTGCCGGGGAGACCCAGTACTTC.

This clone was picked up a small number of times. The chain uses TRBV7-2 and TRBJ2-7; 11 bases match TRBD2. After removal of 5 bases from V and 12 bases from J, the junction contained 9 bases not matched to a gene. Germline CDR1 reads SGHTA; CDR2 reads FQGNSA. The CDR3 extends over 13 amino acids. The CDR3 protein is CASSELAGALLYF. The CDR3 DNA reads TGTGCCAGCAGCGAACTAGCGGGAGCCCTGCTGTACTTC.

The chain joins TRBV30 to TRBJ2-2, with a possible D match to TRBD2 (6 bases). With 7 bases removed from V and 6 bases from J, the gap between germline ends came to 18 bases. The germline CDR1 and CDR2 sequences are GTSNPN and SVGIG (reference sequence). This CDR3 is built from 14 residues. CDR3 sequence (DNA): TGTGCCTCAACACTAGTGGAGGGGCCCGGGGAGCTGTTTTTT. Translation gives CASTLVEGPGELFF.

The chain links TRBV6-5 to TRBJ1-2; the D gene is possibly TRBD1 (6 bases). V dropped 5 bases and J dropped 4 bases, with 11 bases sitting between them. The CDR3 contains 13 residues. Germline CDR1 is MNHEY and CDR2 is SVGAGI. The CDR3 DNA reads as TGTGCCAGCAGTGCGACAGGTTTCTATGGCTACACCTTC. It is translated as CASSATGFYGYTF.

The chain has TRBV2 and TRBJ2-7, with TRBD1 identical over 8 bases. This CDR3 has 14 residues. V trimming: 4 bases; J trimming: 0 bases; junction bases outside the gene matches: 2. CDR1 is SNHLY and CDR2 is FYNNEI in the germline V gene. The chain's CDR3 is CASSADRGSYEQYF. The CDR3 nucleotides are TGTGCCAGCAGTGCCGACAGGGGCTCCTACGAGCAGTACTTC.

This rearrangement joins TRBV5-6 to TRBJ2-5; TRBD1 might be the D (6 bases). The CDR3 length is 15 residues. Germline V gene data show CDR1 as SGHDT and CDR2 as YYEEEE. The V end was cut by 1 base, the J end by 6 bases, with 16 bases between. DNA for the CDR3: TGTGCCAGCAGCTTGTTCCAGGGGCCTGTGAAGACCCAGTACTTC. It specifies CASSLFQGPVKTQYF.

The chain joins TRBV5-1 to TRBJ2-7; the match to TRBD1 covers 7 bases. V was pared by 4 bases and J by 4 bases, with 5 bases of the junction left unmatched. Germline CDR1 and CDR2: SGHRS and YFSETQ. CDR3 length equals 13 residues. The CDR3 DNA is TGCGCCAGCAGCCCAGGACAGGTTTACGAGCAGTACTTC. Translating it yields CASSPGQVYEQYF.

J is TRBJ2-1 and V is TRBV19; D gene uncertain. Between the trimmed V and J ends, which lost 5 bases and 0 bases, there was a span of 11 bases. This CDR3 has 15 residues. CDR1 is LNHDA, CDR2 SQIVND, per germline (reference sequence). CDR3 DNA sequence: TGTGCCAGTAGTTCAGCGAAGAGCTCCTACAATGAGCAGTTCTTC. Its protein is CASSSAKSSYNEQFF.

This clone was found a few times. V gene TRBV7-9 combines with J gene TRBJ2-7; 7 nucleotides align to TRBD2. CDR1 is SEHNR, CDR2 FQNEAQ, per germline (reference sequence). The ends lost 1 base at V and 1 base at J; junction bases unmatched: 13. The CDR3 runs to 18 residues. The CDR3 sequence is CASSLETPVLADSYEQYF. The CDR3 nucleotides are TGTGCCAGCAGCTTAGAAACGCCGGTGCTAGCGGATTCCTACGAGCAGTACTTC.

The chain uses TRBV7-9 and TRBJ2-3, with 13 bases matching TRBD2. The CDR3 has 19 amino acids. CDR1 SEHNR and CDR2 FQNEAQ come from the germline V gene (reference sequence). Trimming took 6 bases from V and 1 from J; bases not matched to a gene: 13. The CDR3, as DNA: TGTGCCAGCAGTTCCACGTCACTAGCGGGAGGGTACCGCACAGATACGCAGTATTTT. Its protein product is CASSSTSLAGGYRTDTQYF.

The gene calls are TRBV2 and TRBJ2-5; no reliable D call. Germline lookup yields CDR1 SNHLY and CDR2 FYNNEI. The ends were cut back, 1 base at V and 5 bases at J, with 8 bases in the middle. The CDR3 is made up of 13 amino acids. CDR3 in DNA: TGTGCCAGCAGTGAAGTTGGCAGGGAGACCCAGTACTTC. Encoded protein: CASSEVGRETQYF.

The chain recombines TRBV10-3 with TRBJ2-3; D perhaps matches TRBD2 (5 bases). Per germline, CDR1 ENHRY and CDR2 SYGVKD. The CDR3 contains 12 residues. V was shortened by 3 bases and J by 8 bases, with 9 bases between the two germline ends. The CDR3 is CAISDSRGTQYF. DNA of the CDR3: TGTGCCATCAGTGACTCCCGGGGTACGCAGTATTTT.

CDR3 nucleotide sequence: TGCGCCAGCAGCCCGGAGGGAGGGAACACTGAAGCTTTCTTT. Translating gives CASSPEGGNTEAFF. This chain joins TRBV5-1 and TRBJ1-1; D is unresolved. Trimming cost V 4 bases and J 1 base, with 11 bases left between them. The CDR3 is 14 amino acids. The germline V gene encodes CDR1 SGHRS and CDR2 YFSETQ. The full variable domain, in which reference TRBV5-1 and TRBJ1-1 provide the parts outside the CDR3, is KAGVTQTPRYLIKTRGQQVTLSCSPISGHRSVSWYQQTPGQGLQFLFEYFSETQRNKGNFPGRFSGRQFSNSRSEMNVSTLELGDSALYLCASSPEGGNTEAFFGQGTRLTVV.

J is TRBJ2-1 and V is TRBV28; no clear D gene. CDR1 and CDR2 (germline): MDHEN, SYDVKM. With 6 bases removed from V and 3 bases from J, the gap between germline ends came to 12 bases. This CDR3 comprises 14 residues. CDR3 sequence reads: CASRPPLSYNEQFF. The CDR3 coding sequence is TGTGCCAGCAGACCGCCTCTGAGCTACAATGAGCAGTTCTTC.

The table lists this clone with a few counts. The CDR3 DNA reads TGCGCCAGCAGCTTGGCCGGGCGCGGGAGGGCAGGAGAGACCCAGTACTTC. It codes for CASSLAGRGRAGETQYF. The genes are TRBV5-1 and TRBJ2-5; 9 positions agree with TRBD2. CDR1 SGHRS and CDR2 YFSETQ come from the germline V gene. The CDR3 is made up of 17 amino acids. Germline trimming cut 0 bases from V and 4 bases from J; bases unmatched to any gene: 10. Filled out from reference TRBV5-1 and TRBJ2-5, the complete variable domain reads KAGVTQTPRYLIKTRGQQVTLSCSPISGHRSVSWYQQTPGQGLQFLFEYFSETQRNKGNFPGRFSGRQFSNSRSEMNVSTLELGDSALYLCASSLAGRGRAGETQYFGPGTRLLVL.

This clone was counted between two and nine times. The chain combines TRBV6-5 with TRBJ2-7, with 7 bases matching TRBD1. The CDR3 covers 14 residues. CDR1 and CDR2 (germline): MNHEY, SVGAGI. V shed 5 bases, J shed 3 bases, and the junction held 7 bases outside the gene matches. Here the CDR3 reads CASSQTGQSYEQYF. Written as DNA, the CDR3 is TGTGCCAGCAGTCAAACGGGACAGAGCTACGAGCAGTACTTC.

As regards this clone: A junction end diverges from the germline sequence, so it may reflect a read error. V and J are TRBV19 and TRBJ2-3; 7 bases match TRBD2. CDR1 LNHDA and CDR2 SQIVND come from the germline V gene (reference sequence). The CDR3 loop spans 14 amino acids. The CDR3: CASSIKTSRDTQYF. In DNA form, the CDR3 reads TGTGCCAGTAGTATAAAGACTAGCAGAGATACGCAGTATTTT.

The rearrangement links TRBV2 to TRBJ1-1; maybe TRBD1 (6 bases). CDR3 length: 16 residues. V dropped 2 bases and J dropped 8 bases, with 21 bases sitting between them. CDR1 and CDR2 from the germline V gene are SNHLY and FYNNEI. The CDR3 DNA reads as TGTGCCAGCAGTGAATGGGGGGGCAGTCGAAGGGCCGAAGCTTTCTTT. Amino acids: CASSEWGGSRRAEAFF.

This chain joins TRBV7-9 and TRBJ1-2, with D unclear. V gave up 10 bases and J gave up 8 bases, with 20 bases separating them. The germline V gene has CDR1 SEHNR and CDR2 FQNEAQ (reference sequence). This CDR3 has 13 amino acids. This CDR3 is CATRGGLGVGYTF. The CDR3 nucleotides are TGTGCCACCCGGGGAGGGCTCGGGGTCGGCTACACCTTC.

V and J are TRBV6-5 and TRBJ2-3; tentatively, D is TRBD1 (6 bases). The CDR3 has 15 amino acids. Germline-derived CDR1 and CDR2 are MNHEY and SVGAGI. Trimming left V 6 bases short and J 3 bases short, with 16 bases between. In DNA, the CDR3 is TGTGCCAGCAGGGACCGGGACACCCAGACAGATACGCAGTATTTT. This codes for CASRDRDTQTDTQYF.

This chain uses TRBV27 with TRBJ2-7; 7 bases line up with TRBD1. V was pared by 5 bases and J by 7 bases, with 8 bases of the junction left unmatched. The CDR3 sequence is 13 residues long. Germline assignment: CDR1 MNHEY and CDR2 SMNVEV (reference sequence). The CDR3: CASSLGAGGEQYF. The CDR3 coding sequence is TGTGCCAGCAGTCTCGGGGCAGGGGGAGAGCAGTACTTC.

This chain uses TRBV18 with TRBJ1-1, with D possibly TRBD1 on 6 matching bases. The CDR3 is made up of 15 amino acids. The V gene lost 3 bases and the J gene lost 4 bases, with 15 bases spanning the gap. Germline-derived CDR1 and CDR2 are KGHSH and LQKENI. The CDR3 DNA is TGTGCCAGCTCACCTTCCCGAGGGGGGGGCACTGAAGCTTTCTTT. It translates to CASSPSRGGGTEAFF.

CDR3 amino acids: CASGEGGLYEQYF. CDR3 DNA sequence: TGTGCCAGCGGGGAGGGGGGGCTCTACGAGCAGTACTTC. V is TRBV6-1 and J is TRBJ2-7, with D possibly matching TRBD2 (7 bases). There are 13 residues in the CDR3. Germline V gives CDR1 MNHNS, CDR2 SASEGT. V was cut by 8 bases and J by 3 bases, with 14 bases left in between.

This sequence joins TRBV7-9 and TRBJ2-5, with 8 bases identical to TRBD1. The CDR3 is made up of 17 amino acids. The J segment lost 3 bases and the V segment lost 3 bases, leaving 12 bases of the junction unmatched. Germline CDR1 and CDR2: SEHNR and FQNEAQ (reference sequence). The CDR3 here is CASSFLGQGASKETQYF. In DNA form, the CDR3 reads TGTGCCAGCAGCTTTCTTGGACAGGGCGCGTCAAAAGAGACCCAGTACTTC.

This clone was recorded a few times. DNA for the CDR3: TGTGCCTGCAGGACAGGGGTAGGGGAGACCCAGTACTTC. Translating it yields CACRTGVGETQYF. The chain joins TRBV30 to TRBJ2-5; 9 bases match TRBD1. CDR1 is GTSNPN and CDR2 is SVGIG in the germline V gene (reference sequence). Losses at the gene ends were 6 bases for V and 5 bases for J; bases not matched to a gene: 7. The CDR3 loop spans 13 amino acids.

The rearrangement joins TRBV7-8 to TRBJ2-7, with 10 nucleotides matching TRBD1. The J segment lost 2 bases and the V segment lost 3 bases, leaving 4 bases of the junction unmatched. This CDR3 region has 15 residues. Germline V gene lookup returns CDR1 SGHVS and CDR2 FQNEAQ. The CDR3 protein is CASSFRQGATYEQYF. The CDR3 region has the DNA TGTGCCAGCAGCTTCAGACAGGGGGCTACCTACGAGCAGTACTTC.

The gene calls are TRBV28 and TRBJ2-7, with 8 bases fitting TRBD2. Germline V lookup: CDR1 MDHEN, CDR2 SYDVKM. V dropped 10 bases and J dropped 3; count of bases not matched to a gene: 14. CDR3 length: 15 amino acids. Written as DNA, the CDR3 is TGTGCCACCGCCGGTGGCGGGGGGAATATCTACGAGCAGTACTTC. It codes for CATAGGGGNIYEQYF.

This chain links TRBV6-1 with TRBJ2-5; 8 nucleotides align to TRBD1. The J call may not be correct, given that the DNA end is closer to TRBJ2-7. CDR3 length equals 14 residues. Germline assignment: CDR1 MNHNS and CDR2 SASEGT. CDR3 residues: CASSETGGDYEQYF. The DNA for the CDR3 is TGTGCCAGCAGTGAAACAGGGGGAGACTACGAGCAGTACTTC.

The chain carries TRBV7-2 and TRBJ1-5; 7 nucleotides match TRBD1. The V gene's germline CDR1 is SGHTA and CDR2 FQGNSA. V shed 0 bases and J 2 bases; nucleotides not matched to a gene: 1. The CDR3 has 15 amino acids. Written as DNA, the CDR3 is TGTGCCAGCAGCTTAGCGGGGACAGGCAATCAGCCCCAGCATTTT. The encoded protein is CASSLAGTGNQPQHF.

The rearrangement uses TRBV6-5 and TRBJ2-5; tentatively, D is TRBD1 (6 bases). The assigned J gene may be wrong: the sequence end matches TRBJ2-7 better. The CDR3 totals 15 residues. Germline V gene lookup returns CDR1 MNHEY and CDR2 SVGAGI. In nucleotides, the CDR3 is TGTGCCAGCAGTTACGGGACAATGGGCTCCTACGAGCAGTACTTC. Residues: CASSYGTMGSYEQYF.

V gene TRBV5-4 combines with J gene TRBJ2-1; tentatively, D is TRBD2 (5 bases). V was cut by 3 bases and J by 4 bases, with 5 bases left in between. From germline, CDR1 is SGHNT and CDR2 YYREEE (reference sequence). The CDR3 has 12 amino acids. The CDR3 sequence is CASSSGYNEQFF. In DNA, the CDR3 is TGTGCCAGCAGCTCGGGATACAATGAGCAGTTCTTC. The whole variable domain, remainder taken from reference TRBV5-4 and TRBJ2-1, is ETGVTQSPTHLIKTRGQQVTLRCSSQSGHNTVSWYQQALGQGPQFIFQYYREEENGRGNFPPRFSGLQFPNYSSELNVNALELDDSALYLCASSSGYNEQFFGPGTRLTVL.

V gene TRBV7-9 combines with J gene TRBJ1-4; D is possibly TRBD1 (5 bases). The CDR3 consists of 17 residues. Trimming took off 3 bases at V and 7 bases at J, with 21 bases between the two ends. The V gene's germline CDR1 is SEHNR and CDR2 FQNEAQ (reference sequence). In nucleotides, the CDR3 is TGTGCCAGCAGCTTCACCAGTAGGGGACTAGAGCGTGAAAAACTGTTTTTT. Protein: CASSFTSRGLEREKLFF.